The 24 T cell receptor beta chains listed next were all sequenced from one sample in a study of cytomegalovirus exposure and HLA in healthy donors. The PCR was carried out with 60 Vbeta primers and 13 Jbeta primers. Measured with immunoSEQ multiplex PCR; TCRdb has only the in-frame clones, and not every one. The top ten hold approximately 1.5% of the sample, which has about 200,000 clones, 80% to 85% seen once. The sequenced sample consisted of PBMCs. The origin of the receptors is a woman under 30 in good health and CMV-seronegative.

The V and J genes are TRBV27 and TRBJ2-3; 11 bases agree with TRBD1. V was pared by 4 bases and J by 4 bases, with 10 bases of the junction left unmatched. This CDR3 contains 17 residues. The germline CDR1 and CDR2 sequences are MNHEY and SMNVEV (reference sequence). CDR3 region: CASSSELGQGGADTQYF. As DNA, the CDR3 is TGTGCCAGCAGTTCGGAATTGGGACAGGGGGGCGCAGATACGCAGTATTTT.

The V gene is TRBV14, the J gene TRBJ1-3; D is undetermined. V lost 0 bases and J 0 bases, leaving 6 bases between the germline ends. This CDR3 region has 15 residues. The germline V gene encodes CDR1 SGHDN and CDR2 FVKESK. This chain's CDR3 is CASSQDYSSGNTIYF. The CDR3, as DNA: TGTGCCAGCAGCCAAGATTACAGCTCTGGAAACACCATATATTTT.

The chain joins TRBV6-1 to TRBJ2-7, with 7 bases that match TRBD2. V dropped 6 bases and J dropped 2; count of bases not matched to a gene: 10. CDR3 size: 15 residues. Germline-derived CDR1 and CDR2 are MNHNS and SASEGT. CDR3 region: CASSATPLAAYEQYV. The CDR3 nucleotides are TGTGCCAGCAGCGCTACGCCCCTAGCGGCCTACGAGCAGTACGTC.

The CDR3 DNA is TGTGCCAGCAGTATCAACCCAGGACAGGGGTCCTACAATGAGCAGTTCTTC. Amino acids: CASSINPGQGSYNEQFF. The rearrangement links TRBV27 to TRBJ2-1; 9 nucleotides agree with TRBD1. Trimming removed 5 bases from V and 1 base from J; junction bases left unmatched: 9. This CDR3 comprises 17 residues. The germline V gene has CDR1 MNHEY and CDR2 SMNVEV (reference sequence).

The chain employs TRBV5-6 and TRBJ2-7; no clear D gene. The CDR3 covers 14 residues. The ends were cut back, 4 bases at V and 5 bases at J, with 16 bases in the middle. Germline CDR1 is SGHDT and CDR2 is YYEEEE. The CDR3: CASSSPQDPDEQYF. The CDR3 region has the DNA TGTGCCAGCAGCAGCCCCCAGGATCCTGACGAGCAGTACTTC.

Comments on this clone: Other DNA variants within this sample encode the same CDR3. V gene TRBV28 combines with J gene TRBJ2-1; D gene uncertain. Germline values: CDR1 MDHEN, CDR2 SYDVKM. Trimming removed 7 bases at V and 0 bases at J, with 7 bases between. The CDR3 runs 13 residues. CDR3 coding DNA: TGTGCCAGCACAGGCCTCTCCTACAATGAGCAGTTCTTC. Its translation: CASTGLSYNEQFF.

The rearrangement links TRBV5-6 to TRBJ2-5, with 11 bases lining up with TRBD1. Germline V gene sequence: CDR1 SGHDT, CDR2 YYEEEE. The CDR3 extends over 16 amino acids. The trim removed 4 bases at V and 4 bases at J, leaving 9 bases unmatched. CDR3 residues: CASSLLPDRGLETQYF. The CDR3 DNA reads TGTGCCAGCAGCCTCCTCCCGGACAGGGGGCTAGAGACCCAGTACTTC.

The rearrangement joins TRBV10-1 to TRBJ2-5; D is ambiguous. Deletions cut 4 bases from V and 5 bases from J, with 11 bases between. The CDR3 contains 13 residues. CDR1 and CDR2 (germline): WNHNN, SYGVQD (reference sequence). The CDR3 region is CASSGHIGETQYF. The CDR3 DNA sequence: TGCGCCAGCAGTGGCCATATCGGGGAGACCCAGTACTTC.

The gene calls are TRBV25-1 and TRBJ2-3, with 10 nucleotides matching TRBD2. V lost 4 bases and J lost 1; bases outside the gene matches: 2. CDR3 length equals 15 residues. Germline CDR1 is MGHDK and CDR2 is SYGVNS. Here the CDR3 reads CASSAGLAGTDTQYF. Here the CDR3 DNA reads TGTGCCAGCAGTGCCGGACTAGCGGGCACAGATACGCAGTATTTT.

The DNA for the CDR3 is TGCGCCAGCAGCCAAGATCGGTACAGGGGAGGAAACACCATATATTTT. It specifies CASSQDRYRGGNTIYF. This chain uses TRBV4-3 with TRBJ1-3, with TRBD1 identical over 7 bases. CDR1 is LGHNA and CDR2 is YSLEER in the germline V gene. V was clipped by 0 bases and J by 4 bases; unmatched bases: 6. The CDR3 spans 16 residues.

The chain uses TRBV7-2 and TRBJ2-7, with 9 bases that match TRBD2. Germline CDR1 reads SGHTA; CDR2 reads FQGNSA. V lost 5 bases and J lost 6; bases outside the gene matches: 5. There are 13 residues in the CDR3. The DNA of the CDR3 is TGTGCCAGCAGCGTAAGCGGGAGGCGCGAGCAGTACGTC. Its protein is CASSVSGRREQYV.

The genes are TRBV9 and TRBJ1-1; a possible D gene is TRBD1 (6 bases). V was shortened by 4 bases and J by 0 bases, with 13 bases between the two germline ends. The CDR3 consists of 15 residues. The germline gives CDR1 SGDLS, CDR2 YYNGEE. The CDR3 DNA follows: TGTGCCAGCAGCTCCCTAACAGGGATGAACACTGAAGCTTTCTTT. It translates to CASSSLTGMNTEAFF.

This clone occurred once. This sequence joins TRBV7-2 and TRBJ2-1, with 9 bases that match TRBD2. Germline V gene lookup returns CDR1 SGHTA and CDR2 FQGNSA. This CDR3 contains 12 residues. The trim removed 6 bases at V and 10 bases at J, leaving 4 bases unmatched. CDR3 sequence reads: CASSLLAGEQFF. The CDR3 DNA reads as TGTGCCAGCAGTCTCCTAGCGGGGGAGCAGTTCTTC.

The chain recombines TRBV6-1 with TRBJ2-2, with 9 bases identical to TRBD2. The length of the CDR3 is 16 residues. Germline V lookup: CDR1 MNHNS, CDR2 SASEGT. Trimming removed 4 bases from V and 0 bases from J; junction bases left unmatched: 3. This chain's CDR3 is CASSGLAVPNTGELFF. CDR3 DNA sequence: TGTGCCAGCAGTGGACTAGCGGTACCGAACACCGGGGAGCTGTTTTTT.

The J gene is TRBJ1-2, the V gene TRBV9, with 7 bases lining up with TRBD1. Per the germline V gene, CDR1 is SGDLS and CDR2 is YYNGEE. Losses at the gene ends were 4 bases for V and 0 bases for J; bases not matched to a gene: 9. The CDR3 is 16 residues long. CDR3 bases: TGTGCCAGCAGCCCCCACATGGGACAGACTAACTATGGCTACACCTTC. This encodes CASSPHMGQTNYGYTF.

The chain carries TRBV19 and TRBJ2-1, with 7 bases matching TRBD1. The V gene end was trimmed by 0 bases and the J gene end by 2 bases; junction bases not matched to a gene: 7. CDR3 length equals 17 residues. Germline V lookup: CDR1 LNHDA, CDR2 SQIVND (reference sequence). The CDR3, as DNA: TGTGCCAGTAGTATAGAGACGACAGGGTTGGCCTACAATGAGCAGTTCTTC. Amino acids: CASSIETTGLAYNEQFF. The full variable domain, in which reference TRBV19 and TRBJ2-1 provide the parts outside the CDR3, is DGGITQSPKYLFRKEGQNVTLSCEQNLNHDAMYWYRQDPGQGLRLIYYSQIVNDFQKGDIAEGYSVSREKKESFPLTVTSAQKNPTAFYLCASSIETTGLAYNEQFFGPGTRLTVL.

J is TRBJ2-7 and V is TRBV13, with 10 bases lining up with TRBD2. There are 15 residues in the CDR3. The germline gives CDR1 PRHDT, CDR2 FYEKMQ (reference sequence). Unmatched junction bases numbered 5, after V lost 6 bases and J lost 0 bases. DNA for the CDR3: TGTGCCAGCAGAGGACTAGCGGTGCTCTCCTACGAGCAGTACTTC. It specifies CASRGLAVLSYEQYF.

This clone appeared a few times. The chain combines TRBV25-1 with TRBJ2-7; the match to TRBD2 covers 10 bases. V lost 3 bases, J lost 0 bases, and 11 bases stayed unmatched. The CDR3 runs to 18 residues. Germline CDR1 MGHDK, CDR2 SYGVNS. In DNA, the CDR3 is TGTGCCAGCAGTGACACGACTAGCGGGTATCTCCTCTCCTACGAGCAGTACTTC. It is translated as CASSDTTSGYLLSYEQYF.

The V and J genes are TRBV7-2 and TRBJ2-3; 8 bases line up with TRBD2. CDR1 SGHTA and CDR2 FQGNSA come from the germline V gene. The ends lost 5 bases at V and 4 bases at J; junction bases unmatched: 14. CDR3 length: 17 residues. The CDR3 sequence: CASSPRRVAGWADTQYF. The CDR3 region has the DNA TGTGCCAGCAGCCCGCGGAGAGTAGCGGGATGGGCAGATACGCAGTATTTT. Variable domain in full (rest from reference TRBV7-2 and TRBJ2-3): GAGVSQSPSNKVTEKGKDVELRCDPISGHTALYWYRQSLGQGLEFLIYFQGNSAPDKSGLPSDRFSAERTGGSVSTLTIQRTQQEDSAVYLCASSPRRVAGWADTQYFGPGTRLTVL.

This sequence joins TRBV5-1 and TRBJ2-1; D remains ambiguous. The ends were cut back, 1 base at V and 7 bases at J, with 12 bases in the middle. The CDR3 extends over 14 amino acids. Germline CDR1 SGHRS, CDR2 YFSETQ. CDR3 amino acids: CASSLPYLENEQFF. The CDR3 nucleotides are TGCGCCAGCAGCTTGCCGTATCTGGAGAATGAGCAGTTCTTC. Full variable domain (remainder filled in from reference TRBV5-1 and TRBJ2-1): KAGVTQTPRYLIKTRGQQVTLSCSPISGHRSVSWYQQTPGQGLQFLFEYFSETQRNKGNFPGRFSGRQFSNSRSEMNVSTLELGDSALYLCASSLPYLENEQFFGPGTRLTVL.

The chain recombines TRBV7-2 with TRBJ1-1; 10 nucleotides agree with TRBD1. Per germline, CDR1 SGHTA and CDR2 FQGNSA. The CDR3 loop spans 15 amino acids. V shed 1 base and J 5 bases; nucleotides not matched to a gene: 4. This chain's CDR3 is CASSLEGTGDTEAFF. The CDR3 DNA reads TGTGCCAGCAGCTTAGAAGGGACAGGGGATACTGAAGCTTTCTTT. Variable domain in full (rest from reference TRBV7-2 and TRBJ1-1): GAGVSQSPSNKVTEKGKDVELRCDPISGHTALYWYRQSLGQGLEFLIYFQGNSAPDKSGLPSDRFSAERTGGSVSTLTIQRTQQEDSAVYLCASSLEGTGDTEAFFGQGTRLTVV.

The CDR3 bases are TGTGCCAGCTCACCATATATCGGACTAGCGGGGACCTACGAGCAGTACTTC. Amino acid sequence: CASSPYIGLAGTYEQYF. The chain is built from TRBV18 and TRBJ2-7, with 12 bases fitting TRBD2. Germline CDR1 is KGHSH and CDR2 is LQKENI. With V trimmed by 2 bases and J by 2 bases, 7 bases remained unmatched. The CDR3 covers 17 residues.

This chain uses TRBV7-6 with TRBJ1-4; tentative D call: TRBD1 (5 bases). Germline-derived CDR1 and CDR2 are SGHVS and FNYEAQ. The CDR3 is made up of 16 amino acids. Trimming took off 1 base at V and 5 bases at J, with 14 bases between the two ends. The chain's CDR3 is CASSLGLEGVNEKLFF. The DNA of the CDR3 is TGTGCCAGCAGCTTAGGACTGGAAGGGGTCAATGAAAAACTGTTTTTT.

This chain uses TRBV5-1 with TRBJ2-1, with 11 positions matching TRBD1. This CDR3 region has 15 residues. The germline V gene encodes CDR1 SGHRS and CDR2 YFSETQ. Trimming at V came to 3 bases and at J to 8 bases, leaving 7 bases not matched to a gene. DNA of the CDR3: TGCGCCAGCAGCTGGGACAGGGGGATGGGATATGAGCAGTTCTTC. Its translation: CASSWDRGMGYEQFF.